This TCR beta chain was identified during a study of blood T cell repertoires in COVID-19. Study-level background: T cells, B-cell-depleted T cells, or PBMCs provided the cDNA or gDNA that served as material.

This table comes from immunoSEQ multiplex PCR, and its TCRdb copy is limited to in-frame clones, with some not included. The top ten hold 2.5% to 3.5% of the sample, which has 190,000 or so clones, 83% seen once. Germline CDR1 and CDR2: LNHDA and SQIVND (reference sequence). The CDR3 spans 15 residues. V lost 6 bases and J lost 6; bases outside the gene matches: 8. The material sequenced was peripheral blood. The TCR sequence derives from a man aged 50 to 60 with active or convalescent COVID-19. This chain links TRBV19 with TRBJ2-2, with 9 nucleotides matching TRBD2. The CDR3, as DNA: TGTGCCAGTAGAGGCGGGAGGGCCGACGCCGGGGAGCTGTTTTTT. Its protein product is CASRGGRADAGELFF.